This TCR beta chain was captured by sequencing in a study of beta chain features in type 1 diabetes. General study results and limits: Significant though moderate, a shortening of TCRB CDR3s appeared in all four CD4+ subsets of Type 1 diabetes patients.

Expressed TCRB transcripts were sequenced because the entire RNA isolate underwent reverse transcription. The table came from immunoSEQ multiplex PCR; TCRdb's copy has only in-frame clones and leaves some out. The table has approximately 360,000 clones, roughly 12% seen once; the top ten hold about 0.01%. In regard to this clone: Its antigen is not identified.

Sequenced material: naive CD4+ T cells from blood. This clonotype was sampled from a woman between 18 and 30 years old with type 1 diabetes.

CDR3: CASSLGHSTYEQYF. DNA of the CDR3: TGCGCCAGCAGCTTGGGGCACAGTACCTACGAGCAGTACTTC. The J gene is TRBJ2-7, the V gene TRBV5-1, with D unresolved. Germline V gene data show CDR1 as SGHRS and CDR2 as YFSETQ. V was pared by 0 bases and J by 2 bases, with 9 bases between. This CDR3 has 14 residues.